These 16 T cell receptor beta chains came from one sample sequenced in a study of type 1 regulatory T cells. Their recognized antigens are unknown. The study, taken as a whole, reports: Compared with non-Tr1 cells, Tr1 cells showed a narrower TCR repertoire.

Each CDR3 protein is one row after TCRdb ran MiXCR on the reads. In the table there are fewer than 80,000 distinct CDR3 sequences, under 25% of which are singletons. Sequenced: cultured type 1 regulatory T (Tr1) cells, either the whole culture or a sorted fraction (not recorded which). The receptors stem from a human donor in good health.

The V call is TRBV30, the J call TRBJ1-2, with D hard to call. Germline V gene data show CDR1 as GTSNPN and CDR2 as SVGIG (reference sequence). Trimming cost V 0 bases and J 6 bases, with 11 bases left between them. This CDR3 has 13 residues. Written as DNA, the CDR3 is TGTGCCTGGAGTGTACCGGGAACGGATGGCTACACCTTC. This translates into CAWSVPGTDGYTF.

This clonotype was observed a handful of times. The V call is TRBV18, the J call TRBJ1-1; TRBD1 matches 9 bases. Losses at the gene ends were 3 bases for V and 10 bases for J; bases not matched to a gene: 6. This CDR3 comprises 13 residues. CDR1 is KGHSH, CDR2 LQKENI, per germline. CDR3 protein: CASSPGTGRAAFF. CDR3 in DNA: TGTGCCAGCTCACCCGGGACAGGGAGGGCAGCTTTCTTT. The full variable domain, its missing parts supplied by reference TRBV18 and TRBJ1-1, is NAGVMQNPRHLVRRRGQEARLRCSPMKGHSHVYWYRQLPEEGLKFMVYLQKENIIDESGMPKERFSAEFPKEGPSILRIQQVVRGDSAAYFCASSPGTGRAAFFGQGTRLTVV.

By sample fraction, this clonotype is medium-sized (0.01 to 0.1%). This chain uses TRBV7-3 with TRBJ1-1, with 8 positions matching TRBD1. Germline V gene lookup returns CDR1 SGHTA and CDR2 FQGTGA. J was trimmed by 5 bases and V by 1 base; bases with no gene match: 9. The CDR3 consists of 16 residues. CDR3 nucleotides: TGTGCCAGCAGCTTAAACCCGACAGGGGCCTCGACTGAAGCTTTCTTT. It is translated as CASSLNPTGASTEAFF.

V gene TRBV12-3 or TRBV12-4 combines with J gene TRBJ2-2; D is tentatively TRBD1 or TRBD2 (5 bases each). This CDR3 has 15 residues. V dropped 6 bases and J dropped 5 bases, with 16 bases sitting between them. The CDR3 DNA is TGTGCCAGCAGCCCGGGACCCCAGCGGACCGGGGAGCTGTTTTTT. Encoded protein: CASSPGPQRTGELFF.

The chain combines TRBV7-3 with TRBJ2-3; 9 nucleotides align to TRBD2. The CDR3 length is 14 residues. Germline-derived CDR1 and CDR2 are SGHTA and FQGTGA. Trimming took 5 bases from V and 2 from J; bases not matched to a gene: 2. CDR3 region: CASSLAGTTDTQYF. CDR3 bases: TGTGCCAGCAGCCTAGCGGGGACCACAGATACGCAGTATTTT.

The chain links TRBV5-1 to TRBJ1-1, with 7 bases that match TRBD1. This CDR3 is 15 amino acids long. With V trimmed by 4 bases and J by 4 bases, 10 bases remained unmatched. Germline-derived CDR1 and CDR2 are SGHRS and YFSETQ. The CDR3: CASSPRQGRSTEAFF. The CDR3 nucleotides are TGCGCCAGCAGCCCCCGACAGGGTAGGAGCACTGAAGCTTTCTTT.

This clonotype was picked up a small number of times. CDR3 sequence: CASRGYRPRDYGYTF. The CDR3 coding sequence is TGTGCCAGCAGGGGATACAGGCCGAGGGACTATGGCTACACCTTC. The V and J genes are TRBV12-3 or TRBV12-4 and TRBJ1-2, with a tentative D call TRBD1 (5 bases). The CDR3 consists of 15 residues. Trimming took 6 bases from V and 3 from J, leaving 17 bases between them.

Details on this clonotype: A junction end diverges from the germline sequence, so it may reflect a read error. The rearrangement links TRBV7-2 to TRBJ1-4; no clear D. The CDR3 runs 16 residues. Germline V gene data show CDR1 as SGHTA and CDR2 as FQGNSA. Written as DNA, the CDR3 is TGTGCCAGCAGCCCAGGTAGAAGGACCGTTAATGAAAAACTGTTTTTC. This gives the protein CASSPGRRTVNEKLFF.

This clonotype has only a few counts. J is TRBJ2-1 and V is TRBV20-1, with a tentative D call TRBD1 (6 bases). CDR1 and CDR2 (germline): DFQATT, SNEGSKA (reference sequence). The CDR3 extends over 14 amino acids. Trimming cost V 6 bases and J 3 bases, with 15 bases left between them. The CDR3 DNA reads TGCAGTGCATGGGGGCCTAGTTTCTACAATGAGCAGTTCTTC. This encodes CSAWGPSFYNEQFF.

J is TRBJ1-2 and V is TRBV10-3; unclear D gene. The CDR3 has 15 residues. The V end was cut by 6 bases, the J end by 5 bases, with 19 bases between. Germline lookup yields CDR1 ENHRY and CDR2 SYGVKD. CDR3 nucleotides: TGTGCCATCAGCGAAGCCACCAGTGGGGTGTATGGCTACACCTTC. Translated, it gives CAISEATSGVYGYTF.

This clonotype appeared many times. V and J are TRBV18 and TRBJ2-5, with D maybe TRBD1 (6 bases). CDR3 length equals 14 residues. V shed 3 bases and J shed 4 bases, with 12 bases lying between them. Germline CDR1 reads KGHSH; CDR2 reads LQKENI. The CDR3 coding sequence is TGTGCCAGCTCACCCCAAGCAGGGGTAGAGACCCAGTACTTC. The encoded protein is CASSPQAGVETQYF.

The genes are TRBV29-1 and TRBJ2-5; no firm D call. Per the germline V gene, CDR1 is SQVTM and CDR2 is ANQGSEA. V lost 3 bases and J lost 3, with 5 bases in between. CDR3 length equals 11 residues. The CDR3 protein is CSVEVKETQYF. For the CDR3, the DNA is TGCAGCGTTGAGGTGAAAGAGACCCAGTACTTC. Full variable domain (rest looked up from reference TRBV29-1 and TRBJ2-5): SAVISQKPSRDICQRGTSLTIQCQVDSQVTMMFWYRQQPGQSLTLIATANQGSEATYESGFVIDKFPISRPNLTFSTLTVSNMSPEDSSIYLCSVEVKETQYFGPGTRLLVL.

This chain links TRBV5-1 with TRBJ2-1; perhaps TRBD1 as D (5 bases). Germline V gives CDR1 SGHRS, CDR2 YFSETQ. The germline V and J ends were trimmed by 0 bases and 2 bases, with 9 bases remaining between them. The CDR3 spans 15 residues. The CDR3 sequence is CASSLGGGPYNEQFF. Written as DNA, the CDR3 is TGCGCCAGCAGCTTGGGGGGCGGACCCTACAATGAGCAGTTCTTC. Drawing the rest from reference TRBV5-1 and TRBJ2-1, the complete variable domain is KAGVTQTPRYLIKTRGQQVTLSCSPISGHRSVSWYQQTPGQGLQFLFEYFSETQRNKGNFPGRFSGRQFSNSRSEMNVSTLELGDSALYLCASSLGGGPYNEQFFGPGTRLTVL.

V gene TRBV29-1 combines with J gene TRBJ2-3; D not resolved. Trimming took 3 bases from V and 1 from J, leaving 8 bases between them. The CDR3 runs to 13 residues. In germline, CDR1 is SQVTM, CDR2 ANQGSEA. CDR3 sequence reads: CSVDKAGTDTQYF. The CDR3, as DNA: TGCAGCGTTGATAAGGCTGGCACAGATACGCAGTATTTT.

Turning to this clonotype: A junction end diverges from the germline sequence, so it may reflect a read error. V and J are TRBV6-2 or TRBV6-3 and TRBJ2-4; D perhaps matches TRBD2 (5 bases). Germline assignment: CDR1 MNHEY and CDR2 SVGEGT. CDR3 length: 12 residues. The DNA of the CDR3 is TGTGCCAGCAGGCAGGCCAGCGGCCCGGAGAACTTC. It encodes CASRQASGPENF.

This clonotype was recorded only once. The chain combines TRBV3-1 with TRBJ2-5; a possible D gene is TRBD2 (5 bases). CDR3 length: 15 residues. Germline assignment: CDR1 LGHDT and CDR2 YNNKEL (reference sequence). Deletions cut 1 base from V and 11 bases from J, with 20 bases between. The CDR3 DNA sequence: TGTGCCAGCAGCCAAGGAAGAAGGACTGGCTCTGAGCAGTACTTC. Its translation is CASSQGRRTGSEQYF.